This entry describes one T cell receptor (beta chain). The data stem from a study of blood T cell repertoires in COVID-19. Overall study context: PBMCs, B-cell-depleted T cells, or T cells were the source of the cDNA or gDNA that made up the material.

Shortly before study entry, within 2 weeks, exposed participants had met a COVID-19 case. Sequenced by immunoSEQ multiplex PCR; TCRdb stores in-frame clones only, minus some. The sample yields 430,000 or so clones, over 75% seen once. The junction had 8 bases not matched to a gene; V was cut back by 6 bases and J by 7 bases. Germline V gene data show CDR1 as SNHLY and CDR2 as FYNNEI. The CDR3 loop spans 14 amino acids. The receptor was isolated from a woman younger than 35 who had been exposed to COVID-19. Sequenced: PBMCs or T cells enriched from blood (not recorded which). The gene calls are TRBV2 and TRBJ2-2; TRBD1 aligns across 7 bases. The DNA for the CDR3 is TGTGCCAGCAGGGAACGACAGGGTGTCGGGGAGCTGTTTTTT. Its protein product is CASRERQGVGELFF.